This T cell receptor beta chain is drawn from a study of human T cells and chemical hapten exposure. Study-wide context: 2% DPC was applied to around 2 cm by around 2 cm of upper inner arm skin for sensitization. Patch tests containing 0.01% DPC, applied to the upper back, were read at 6 days.

Findings of the study overall: High-frequency TCRs, those above 1 in 1000, stayed the same after DPC sensitization.

TCRdb itself ran the RACE reads through MiXCR, one entry per CDR3 protein. The sample records roughly 190,000 distinct CDR3 sequences, 20% to 25% being singletons. This clonotype appeared a few times. Antigen: not known. Time point specified: patch test 1, 2 weeks after DPC sensitization. As to treatment: therapeutic diphenylcyclopropenone sensitization with weekly scalp DPC. Unfractionated whole blood served as the source for total RNA extraction. Trimming took 8 bases from V and 4 from J, leaving 20 bases between them. The CDR3 contains 16 residues. The germline CDR1 and CDR2 sequences are MGHDK and SYGVNS.

The specimen comprised whole blood, sampled in connection with sensitization to the hapten diphenylcyclopropenone (DPC). The TCR comes from a woman aged 45-65 years with alopecia areata. Some clones in this sample may be carry-over from other donors' samples. This chain connects TRBV25-1 to TRBJ2-2; no clear D gene. The CDR3 DNA sequence: TGTGCCAGCTTCCATTCGGTCCGACGGAGCACCGGGGAGCTGTTTTTT. This encodes CASFHSVRRSTGELFF.